This TCR beta chain stems from a study of metastatic and nonmetastatic thyroid tumors. V was shortened by 1 base and J by 1 base, with 5 bases between the two germline ends. Germline-derived CDR1 and CDR2 are SGDLS and YYNGEE. The CDR3 runs to 14 residues. In the source study's methods: Using the CDR3 differences seen across clinicopathological groups, the authors built a distant-metastasis classifier for papillary thyroid cancer, which was meant to discriminate distant-metastatic patients. TCRdb redid the clone calls on the PCR reads using MiXCR. Here the V and J calls rest on TCRdb's processing, not on the authors' analysis. There are about 59,000 clones in the sample; under 20% occur only once, and roughly 10% lies in the top ten. This clone appeared many times. Treatment of any kind had been given to no patient before thyroid surgery.

The rearrangement uses TRBV9 and TRBJ2-2; D is undetermined. The sequenced sample consisted of blood. The TCR was taken from a male donor with papillary thyroid cancer or a benign thyroid nodule (not recorded which). Some clones in this sample may be carry-over from other donors' samples. CDR3 nucleotides: TGTGCCAGCAGCGTATTTGTGAACACCGGGGAGCTGTTTTTT. Translating gives CASSVFVNTGELFF.